This T cell receptor beta chain was captured by sequencing in a study of blood T cell repertoires in COVID-19. The CDR3 sequence is 16 residues long. CDR1 is LNHDA, CDR2 SQIVND, per germline (reference sequence). With 2 bases clipped from V and 14 bases from J, the junction kept 16 bases outside the gene matches. Authors' processing steps: Using reference gene primer amplification, nucleated cell counts were estimated. Assay used: immunoSEQ multiplex PCR; TCRdb lists only in-frame clones, some missing. From that table come the V and J calls and clone size; the DNA was used to work out D and trimming. The sample consists of 150,000 or so clones, 80% to 85% of them appearing once.

Sequencing input: peripheral blood. The receptor was isolated from a woman aged 55-70 years with acute or convalescent COVID-19. The chain is built from TRBV19 and TRBJ2-3; 10 nucleotides match TRBD2. In nucleotides, the CDR3 is TGTGCCAGTAGTATATCCCCCCTTCTAGCGGGAGTTTCGCTGTATTTT. Translation gives CASSISPLLAGVSLYF.